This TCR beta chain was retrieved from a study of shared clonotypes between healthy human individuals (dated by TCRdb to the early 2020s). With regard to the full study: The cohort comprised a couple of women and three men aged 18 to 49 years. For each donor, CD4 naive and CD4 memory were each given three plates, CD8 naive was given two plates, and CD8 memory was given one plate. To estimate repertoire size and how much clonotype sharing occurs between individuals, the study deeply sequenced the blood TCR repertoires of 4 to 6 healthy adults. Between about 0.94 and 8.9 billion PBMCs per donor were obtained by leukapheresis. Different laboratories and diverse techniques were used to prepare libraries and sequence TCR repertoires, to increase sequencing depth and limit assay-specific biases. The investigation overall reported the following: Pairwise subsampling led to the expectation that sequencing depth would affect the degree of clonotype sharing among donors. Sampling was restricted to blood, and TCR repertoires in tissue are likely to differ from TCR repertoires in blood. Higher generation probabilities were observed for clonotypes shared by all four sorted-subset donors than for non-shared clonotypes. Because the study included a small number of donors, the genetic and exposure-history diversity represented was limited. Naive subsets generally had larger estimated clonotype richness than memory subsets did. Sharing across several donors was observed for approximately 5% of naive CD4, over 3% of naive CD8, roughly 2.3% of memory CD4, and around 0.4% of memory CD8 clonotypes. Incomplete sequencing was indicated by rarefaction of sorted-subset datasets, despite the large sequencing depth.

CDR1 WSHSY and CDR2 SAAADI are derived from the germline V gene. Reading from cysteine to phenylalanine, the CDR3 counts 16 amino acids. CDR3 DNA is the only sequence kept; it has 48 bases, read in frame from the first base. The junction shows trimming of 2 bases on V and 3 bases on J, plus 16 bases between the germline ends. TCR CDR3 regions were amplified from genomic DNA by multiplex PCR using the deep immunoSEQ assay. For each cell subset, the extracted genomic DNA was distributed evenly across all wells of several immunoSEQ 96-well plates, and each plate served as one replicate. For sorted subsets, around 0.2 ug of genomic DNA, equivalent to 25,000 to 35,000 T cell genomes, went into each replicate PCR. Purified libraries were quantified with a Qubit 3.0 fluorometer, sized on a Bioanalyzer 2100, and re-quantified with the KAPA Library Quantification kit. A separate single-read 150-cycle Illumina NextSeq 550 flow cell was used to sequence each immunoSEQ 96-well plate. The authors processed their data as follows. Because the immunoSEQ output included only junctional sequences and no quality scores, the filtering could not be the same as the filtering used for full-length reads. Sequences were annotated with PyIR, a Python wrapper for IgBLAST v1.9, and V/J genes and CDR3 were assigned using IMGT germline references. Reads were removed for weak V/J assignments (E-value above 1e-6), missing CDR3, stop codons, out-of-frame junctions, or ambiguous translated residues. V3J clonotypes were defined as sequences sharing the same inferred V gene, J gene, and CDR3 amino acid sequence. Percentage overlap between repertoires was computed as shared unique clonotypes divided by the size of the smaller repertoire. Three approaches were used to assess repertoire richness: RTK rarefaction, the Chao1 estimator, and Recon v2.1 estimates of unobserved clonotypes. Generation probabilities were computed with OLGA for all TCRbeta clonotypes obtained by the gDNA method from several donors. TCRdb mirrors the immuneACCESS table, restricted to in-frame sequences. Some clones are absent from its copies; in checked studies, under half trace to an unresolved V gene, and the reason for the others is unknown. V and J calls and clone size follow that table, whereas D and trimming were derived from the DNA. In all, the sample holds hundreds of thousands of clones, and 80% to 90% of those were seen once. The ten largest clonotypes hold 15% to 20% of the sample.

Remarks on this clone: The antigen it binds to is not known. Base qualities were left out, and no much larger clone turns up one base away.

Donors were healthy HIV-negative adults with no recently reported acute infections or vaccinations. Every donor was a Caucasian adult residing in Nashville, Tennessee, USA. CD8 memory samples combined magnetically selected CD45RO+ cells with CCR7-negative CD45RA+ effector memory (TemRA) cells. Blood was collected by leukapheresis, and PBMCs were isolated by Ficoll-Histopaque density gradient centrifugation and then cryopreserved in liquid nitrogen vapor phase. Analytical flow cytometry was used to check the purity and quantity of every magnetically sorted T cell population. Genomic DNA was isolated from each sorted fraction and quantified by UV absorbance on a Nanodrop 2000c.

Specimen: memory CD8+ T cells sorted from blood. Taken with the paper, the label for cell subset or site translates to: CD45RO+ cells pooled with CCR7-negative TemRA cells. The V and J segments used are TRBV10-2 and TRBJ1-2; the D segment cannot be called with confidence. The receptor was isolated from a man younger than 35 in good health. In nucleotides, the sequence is TGCGCCAGCAGTGAGGGCCCTTTCCTCTCTCACTATGGCTACACCTTC. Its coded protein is CASSEGPFLSHYGYTF.